This T cell receptor beta chain stems from a study of shared clonotypes between healthy human individuals. Turning to the study itself: A donor's plate count was three for CD4 naive and three for CD4 memory; CD8 naive had two and CD8 memory one.

CDR1 KGHSH and CDR2 LQKENI come from the germline V gene. The length of the CDR3 is 14 residues. The V and J ends lost 3 bases and 8 bases respectively, with 11 bases between them. In the original processing: With immunoSEQ giving junction-only sequences and no quality scores, filtering differed. The assay was immunoSEQ multiplex PCR, and TCRdb's table has in-frame clones only and misses some. V, J and clone size reflect that table, while D and trimming were determined from the DNA. The profile shows some 2,000,000 clones, almost 96% of them singletons. The chain recombines TRBV18 with TRBJ1-6; possible D gene TRBD1, 5 bases. The sample comprised naive CD4+ T cells sorted from blood. Documented subset: CD45RA+ positively selected. This TCR was recovered from a young man in good health. The CDR3 protein is CASSPSGPDSPLHF. The DNA for the CDR3 is TGTGCCAGCTCACCCTCAGGGCCAGATTCACCCCTCCACTTT.